This entry features one TCR beta chain sequence. Primers used in a second PCR of about 7 to 12 cycles were a sample-barcoded 5' primer and a J-beta primer mix. A single record per CDR3 protein comes from TCRdb applying MiXCR to the 5' RACE reads. This sample yields roughly 570,000 distinct CDR3 sequences, of which 27% are seen a single time; around a sixth belongs to the top ten. The data were taken from a study of blood T cells in healthy people across ages. Germline trimming cut 5 bases from V and 4 bases from J; bases unmatched to any gene: 9. CDR1 and CDR2 from the germline V gene are DFQATT and SNEGSKA (reference sequence). CDR3 length: 15 amino acids.

The TCR originated in a woman aged 70-85 years in good health. This chain joins TRBV20-1 and TRBJ1-2; 11 nucleotides line up with TRBD1. The sequenced sample was blood. CDR3 protein: CSAPDRGPEGYGYTF. In nucleotides, the CDR3 is TGCAGTGCTCCGGACAGGGGGCCGGAGGGCTATGGCTACACCTTC.